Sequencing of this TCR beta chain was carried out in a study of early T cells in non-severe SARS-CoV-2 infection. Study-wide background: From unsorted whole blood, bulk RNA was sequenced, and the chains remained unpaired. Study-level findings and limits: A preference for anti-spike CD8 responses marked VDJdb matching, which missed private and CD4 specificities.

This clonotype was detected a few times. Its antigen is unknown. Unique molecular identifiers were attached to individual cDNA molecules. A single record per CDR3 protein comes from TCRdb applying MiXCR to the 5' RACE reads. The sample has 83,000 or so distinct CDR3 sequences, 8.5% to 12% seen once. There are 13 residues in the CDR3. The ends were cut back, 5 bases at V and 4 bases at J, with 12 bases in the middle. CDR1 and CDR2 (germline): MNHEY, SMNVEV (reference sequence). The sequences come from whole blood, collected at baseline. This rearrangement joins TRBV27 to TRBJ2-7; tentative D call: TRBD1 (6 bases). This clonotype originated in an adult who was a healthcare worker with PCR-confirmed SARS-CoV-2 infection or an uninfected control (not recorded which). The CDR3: CASSQGSIYEQYF. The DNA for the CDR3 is TGTGCCAGCAGTCAGGGGTCTATATACGAGCAGTACTTC.